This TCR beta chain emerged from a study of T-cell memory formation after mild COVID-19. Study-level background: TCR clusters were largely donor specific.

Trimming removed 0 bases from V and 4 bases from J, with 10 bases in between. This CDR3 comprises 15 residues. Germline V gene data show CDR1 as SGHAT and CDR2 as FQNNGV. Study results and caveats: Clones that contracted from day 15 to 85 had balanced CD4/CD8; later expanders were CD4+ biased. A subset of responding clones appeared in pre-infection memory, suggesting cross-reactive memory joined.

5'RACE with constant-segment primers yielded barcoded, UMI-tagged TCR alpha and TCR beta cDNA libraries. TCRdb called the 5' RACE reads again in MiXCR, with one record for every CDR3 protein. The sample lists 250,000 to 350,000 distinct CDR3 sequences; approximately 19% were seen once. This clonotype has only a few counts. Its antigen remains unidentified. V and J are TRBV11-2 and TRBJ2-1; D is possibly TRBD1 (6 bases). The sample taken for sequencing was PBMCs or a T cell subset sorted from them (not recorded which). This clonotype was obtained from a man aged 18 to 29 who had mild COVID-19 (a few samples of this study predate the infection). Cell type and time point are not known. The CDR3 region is CASSLERTEYNEQFF. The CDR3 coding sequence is TGTGCCAGCAGCTTAGAACGGACAGAGTACAATGAGCAGTTCTTC.